The clone carrying this TCR beta chain was recorded only once. Its antigen is undetermined. The CDR3 extends over 15 amino acids. V lost 2 bases to trimming and J lost 4 bases, with 11 bases between them. The germline V gene encodes CDR1 SGHTA and CDR2 FQGNSA. This record comes from a study of T cell responses to AZD1222 COVID-19 vaccine. The wider study: Second-dose timings of about 4 or about 12 weeks were pooled.

Regarding the study as a whole: Clonal diversity was possibly underestimated, and white British individuals and females predominated among donors. Nearly half of the spike-specific TCRs reportedly recognize variant regions that carry no mutations. Regions 160-218 and 743-854 dominated among vaccine-associated CD4 TCRs spanning spike.

This table comes from immunoSEQ multiplex PCR, and its TCRdb copy is limited to in-frame clones, with some not included. The table records more than 150,000 clones, just over 90% of them present only once. Sequenced here: peripheral blood, sampled on day 0 of AZD1222 vaccination. This sequence originates from an adult in good health. The chain couples TRBV7-2 to TRBJ1-4, with D hard to call. The DNA for the CDR3 is TGTGCCAGCAGCTTATATGTCGGATATAATGAAAAACTGTTTTTT. Protein sequence: CASSLYVGYNEKLFF.